This TCR beta chain was sequenced in a study of CD4 T cells in relation to SARS-CoV-2 and coronaviruses. Whole-study context: ViraFEST: approximately eleven-day antigen culture of PBMCs, then TCR beta CDR3 sequencing. Median patient age was approximately 38 years, spanning 21 to 72 years.

Overall study results and limits: Monoreactive clones expanded significantly more to SARS-CoV-2 than crossreactive clones did. According to naive versus memory sequencing, detected responses are memory recall, not newly primed.

TCRdb's copy holds only in-frame clones and misses some; the assay was immunoSEQ multiplex PCR. The profile covers 43,000 or so clones, with around 79% appearing a single time and under 1.5% taken by the ten largest. Turning to this clone: Its antigen is not known.

The CDR3 extends over 13 amino acids. Trimming stripped 5 bases from V and 9 bases from J, with 14 bases between. Germline V gives CDR1 LGHDT, CDR2 YNNKEL (reference sequence). The chain is built from TRBV3-1 (or the pseudogene TRBV3-2) and TRBJ2-1, with D perhaps matching TRBD2 (5 bases). The receptor was isolated from an adult with COVID-19. The sequenced material came from naive CD4+ T cells from PBMCs, cultured in vitro. The subset: naive CD4+ T cells isolated by negative enrichment. CDR3 region: CASSSNWRLEQFF. In nucleotides, the CDR3 is TGTGCCAGCAGCAGCAACTGGAGGCTTGAGCAGTTCTTC.